The 13 T cell receptor beta chains below all came from one sample that was sequenced in a study of blood T cell repertoires in COVID-19. Sequencing was performed with immunoSEQ multiplex PCR; in TCRdb, only in-frame clones are kept and a portion is missing. Of under 95,000 clones listed, 86% were seen once; the top ten hold 17%. The specimen sequenced was peripheral blood. Source of these receptors: an older man in a cohort sampled during active COVID-19.

The genes are TRBV20-1 and TRBJ2-5; TRBD1 aligns across 8 bases. In germline, CDR1 is DFQATT, CDR2 SNEGSKA (reference sequence). After removal of 7 bases from V and 5 bases from J, the junction contained 3 bases not matched to a gene. The CDR3 length is 11 residues. The CDR3 nucleotides read TGCAGTGTGGACAGGGCCGAGACCCAGTACTTC. This encodes CSVDRAETQYF.

V gene TRBV6-5 combines with J gene TRBJ2-7, with TRBD2 identical over 7 bases. Germline lookup yields CDR1 MNHEY and CDR2 SVGAGI. The CDR3 sequence is 14 residues long. With V trimmed by 6 bases and J by 0 bases, 5 bases remained unmatched. CDR3 sequence reads: CASRWGGSSYEQYV. DNA for the CDR3: TGTGCCAGCAGGTGGGGAGGGAGCTCCTACGAGCAGTACGTC.

The J gene is TRBJ2-1, the V gene TRBV2; 12 nucleotides agree with TRBD2. Germline V lookup: CDR1 SNHLY, CDR2 FYNNEI. The CDR3 sequence is 16 residues long. Trimming cost V 6 bases and J 7 bases; bases outside gene matches: 10. The CDR3 loop reads CASRPTLAGGRNEQFF. The CDR3 DNA follows: TGTGCCAGCAGGCCGACCCTAGCGGGGGGGCGTAATGAGCAGTTCTTC.

The V and J genes are TRBV7-2 and TRBJ2-7; 9 bases line up with TRBD1. CDR3 length: 15 residues. The ends lost 3 bases at V and 2 bases at J; junction bases unmatched: 5. Per the germline V gene, CDR1 is SGHTA and CDR2 is FQGNSA. As DNA, the CDR3 is TGTGCCAGCAGCTTCGGGACAGGGTACACCTACGAGCAGTACTTC. It translates to CASSFGTGYTYEQYF.

The chain combines TRBV5-1 with TRBJ2-7; the D gene is possibly TRBD2 (6 bases). The germline V and J ends were trimmed by 2 bases and 6 bases, with 9 bases remaining between them. Germline V gives CDR1 SGHRS, CDR2 YFSETQ. This CDR3 has 12 amino acids. In nucleotides, the CDR3 is TGCGCCAGCAGCTTCGTCGGGGGCGAGCAGTACTTC. This encodes CASSFVGGEQYF.

This chain uses TRBV6-5 with TRBJ1-1; 9 bases agree with TRBD1. The trim removed 4 bases at V and 9 bases at J, leaving 3 bases unmatched. This CDR3 has 12 residues. CDR1 and CDR2 (germline): MNHEY, SVGAGI. CDR3 sequence: CASSLQGAKAFF. As DNA, the CDR3 is TGTGCCAGCAGTTTACAGGGGGCGAAAGCTTTCTTT.

The rearrangement links TRBV5-6 to TRBJ2-4; D uncertain. The CDR3 has 15 residues. Germline V gene data show CDR1 as SGHDT and CDR2 as YYEEEE. The germline V and J ends were trimmed by 4 bases and 7 bases, with 18 bases remaining between them. CDR3 nucleotide sequence: TGTGCCAGCAGCGAGTCAGTGGGCGACGGCAACATTCAGTACTTC. Protein: CASSESVGDGNIQYF.

The rearrangement joins TRBV20-1 to TRBJ1-1; maybe TRBD1 (6 bases). The V end was cut by 3 bases, the J end by 4 bases, with 18 bases between. The germline CDR1 and CDR2 sequences are DFQATT and SNEGSKA (reference sequence). This CDR3 is 15 amino acids long. This CDR3 is CSASGGSGVGTEAFF. The CDR3 region has the DNA TGCAGTGCTAGTGGGGGGTCAGGGGTGGGCACTGAAGCTTTCTTT.

The chain has TRBV29-1 and TRBJ1-1, with 7 positions matching TRBD1. This CDR3 region has 13 residues. J gave up 0 bases and V 8 bases, and 6 bases lay outside the gene matches. Germline V gives CDR1 SQVTM, CDR2 ANQGSEA. The CDR3 loop reads CSYRQGLNTEAFF. In DNA, the CDR3 is TGCAGCTACCGACAGGGTCTGAACACTGAAGCTTTCTTT.

This chain connects TRBV27 to TRBJ2-5; 10 nucleotides match TRBD1. The V and J ends lost 3 bases and 5 bases, in that order; junction bases with no gene match: 12. Per the germline V gene, CDR1 is MNHEY and CDR2 is SMNVEV (reference sequence). This CDR3 has 17 amino acids. The CDR3 DNA reads as TGTGCCAGCAGTTTTCGAACCTGGGACAGGGGTTACGAGACCCAGTACTTC. Amino acids: CASSFRTWDRGYETQYF.

This rearrangement joins TRBV6-5 to TRBJ1-2; 7 nucleotides line up with TRBD1. Trimming removed 2 bases from V and 4 bases from J; junction bases left unmatched: 10. The CDR3 consists of 16 residues. Per germline, CDR1 MNHEY and CDR2 SVGAGI. CDR3 region: CASSYGQTGFPYGYTF. As DNA, the CDR3 is TGTGCCAGCAGTTACGGCCAGACAGGGTTTCCCTATGGCTACACCTTC.

The chain recombines TRBV10-3 with TRBJ2-5; D unresolved. From germline, CDR1 is ENHRY and CDR2 SYGVKD. CDR3 length: 14 amino acids. The V and J ends lost 2 bases and 5 bases respectively, with 12 bases between them. The CDR3, as DNA: TGTGCCATCAGTGAGGGAATAGCCCGGGAGACCCAGTACTTC. As protein: CAISEGIARETQYF.

The gene calls are TRBV19 and TRBJ1-2; D may be TRBD1 (6 bases). CDR3 size: 15 residues. The germline CDR1 and CDR2 sequences are LNHDA and SQIVND (reference sequence). Trimming took 5 bases from V and 0 from J, leaving 13 bases between them. The CDR3 region is CASSSTGSTNYGYTF. The DNA for the CDR3 is TGTGCCAGTAGTTCAACAGGGAGTACTAACTATGGCTACACCTTC.